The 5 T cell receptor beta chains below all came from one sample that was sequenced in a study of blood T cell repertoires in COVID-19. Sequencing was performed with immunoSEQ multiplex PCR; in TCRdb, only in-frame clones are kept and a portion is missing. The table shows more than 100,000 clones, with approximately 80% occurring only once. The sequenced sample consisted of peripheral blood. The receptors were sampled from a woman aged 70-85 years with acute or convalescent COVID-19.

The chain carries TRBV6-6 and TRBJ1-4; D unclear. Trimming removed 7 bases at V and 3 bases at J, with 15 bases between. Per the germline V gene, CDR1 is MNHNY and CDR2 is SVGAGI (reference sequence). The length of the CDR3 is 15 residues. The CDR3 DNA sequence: TGTGCCAGCACCCAAACGAGTGGGCCTAATGAAAAACTGTTTTTT. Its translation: CASTQTSGPNEKLFF.

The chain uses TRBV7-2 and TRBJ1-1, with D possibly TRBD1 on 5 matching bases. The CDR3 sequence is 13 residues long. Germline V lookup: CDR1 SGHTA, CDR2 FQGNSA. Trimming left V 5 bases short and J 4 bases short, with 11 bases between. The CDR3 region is CASSNQGVTEAFF. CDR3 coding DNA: TGTGCCAGCAGCAACCAGGGTGTCACTGAAGCTTTCTTT.

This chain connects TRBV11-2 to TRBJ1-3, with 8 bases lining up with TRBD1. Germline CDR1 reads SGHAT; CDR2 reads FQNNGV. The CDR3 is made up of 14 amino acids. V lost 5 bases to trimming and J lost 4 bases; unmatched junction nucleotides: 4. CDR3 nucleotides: TGTGCCAGCAGCCCGAGGGACAGGGGAAACACCATATATTTT. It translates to CASSPRDRGNTIYF.

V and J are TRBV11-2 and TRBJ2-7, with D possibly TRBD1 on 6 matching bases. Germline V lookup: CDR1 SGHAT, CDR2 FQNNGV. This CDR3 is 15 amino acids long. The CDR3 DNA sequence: TGTGCCAGCGGCTTCGACGGGACACTATTCTACGAGCAGTACGTC. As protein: CASGFDGTLFYEQYV.

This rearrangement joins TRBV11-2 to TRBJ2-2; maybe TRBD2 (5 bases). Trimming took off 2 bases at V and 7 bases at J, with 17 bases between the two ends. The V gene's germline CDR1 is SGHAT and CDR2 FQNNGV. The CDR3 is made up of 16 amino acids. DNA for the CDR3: TGTGCCAGCAGCTTACCGGGGTCCCGAGCGGACGGGGAGCTGTTTTTT. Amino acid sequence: CASSLPGSRADGELFF.